These 21 T cell receptor beta chains share one sample of origin, sequenced in a study of blood T cell repertoires in COVID-19. Sequenced by immunoSEQ multiplex PCR; TCRdb stores in-frame clones only, minus some. The sample includes 200,000 to 300,000 clones, approximately 89% of them seen just once. The material sequenced was PBMCs or T cells enriched from blood (not recorded which). The source is a woman between 40 and 55 years old with acute COVID-19.

This rearrangement joins TRBV9 to TRBJ2-7; weak D call: TRBD2 (5 bases). The CDR3 contains 14 residues. From germline, CDR1 is SGDLS and CDR2 YYNGEE. V lost 4 bases and J 0 bases, leaving 11 bases between the germline ends. CDR3 nucleotides: TGTGCCAGCAGCATTGGACGGGGCTCCTACGAGCAGTACTTC. Amino acids: CASSIGRGSYEQYF.

J is TRBJ2-5 and V is TRBV20-1; no definite D call. Germline loops: CDR1 DFQATT, CDR2 SNEGSKA (reference sequence). The V end was cut by 6 bases, the J end by 2 bases, with 7 bases between. The CDR3 consists of 11 residues. The CDR3 sequence: CSAAGQETQYF. CDR3 sequence (DNA): TGCAGTGCCGCAGGACAAGAGACCCAGTACTTC.

The V gene is TRBV28, the J gene TRBJ1-6; tentatively, D is TRBD1 (6 bases). V lost 5 bases and J lost 10, with 18 bases in between. Germline CDR1 and CDR2: MDHEN and SYDVKM. The CDR3 runs 15 residues. The CDR3 spells CASSPQGSDRSPLHF. The CDR3 DNA reads TGTGCCAGCAGTCCACAGGGTTCGGATCGATCACCCCTCCACTTT. Using reference TRBV28 and TRBJ1-6 for the parts outside the CDR3, the full variable domain is DVKVTQSSRYLVKRTGEKVFLECVQDMDHENMFWYRQDPGLGLRLIYFSYDVKMKEKGDIPEGYSVSREKKERFSLILESASTNQTSMYLCASSPQGSDRSPLHFGNGTRLTVT.

V usage is TRBV30 and J usage is TRBJ1-3; D is unclear. CDR1 and CDR2 from the germline V gene are GTSNPN and SVGIG (reference sequence). With 2 bases removed from V and 4 bases from J, the gap between germline ends came to 9 bases. The CDR3 sequence is 13 residues long. This CDR3 reads CAWSTGVGNTIYF. The CDR3 DNA is TGTGCCTGGAGTACCGGGGTCGGAAACACCATATATTTT.

The chain links TRBV7-3 to TRBJ2-3; a weak D match, TRBD2 (6 bases). CDR1 SGHTA and CDR2 FQGTGA come from the germline V gene. Trimming took 1 base from V and 2 from J, leaving 10 bases between them. CDR3 length: 15 amino acids. The DNA for the CDR3 is TGTGCCAGCAGCTTAAACGGGAGAGTCACAGATACGCAGTATTTT. Translation gives CASSLNGRVTDTQYF. Based on the CDR3 plus reference TRBV7-3 and TRBJ2-3, the full variable domain is GAGVSQTPSNKVTEKGKYVELRCDPISGHTALYWYRQSLGQGPEFLIYFQGTGAADDSGLPNDRFFAVRPEGSVSTLKIQRTERGDSAVYLCASSLNGRVTDTQYFGPGTRLTVL.

The chain is built from TRBV28 and TRBJ2-7; 7 bases are a match to TRBD1. This CDR3 region has 16 residues. The germline CDR1 and CDR2 sequences are MDHEN and SYDVKM. J lost 0 bases, V lost 7 bases, and 12 bases had no gene match. The CDR3 DNA reads TGTGCCAGCATTCAATTTCCCGGGACAGCCTCCTACGAGCAGTACTTC. Amino acids: CASIQFPGTASYEQYF.

This sequence joins TRBV27 and TRBJ1-6; D perhaps matches TRBD1 (5 bases). The CDR3 contains 16 residues. Trimming pared 3 bases from V and 9 bases from J, leaving 18 bases between. Per the germline V gene, CDR1 is MNHEY and CDR2 is SMNVEV (reference sequence). The DNA for the CDR3 is TGTGCCAGCAGTTTGACCTTCAGGGAATCTGGTTCACCCCTCCACTTT. Its protein product is CASSLTFRESGSPLHF.

V is TRBV6-5 and J is TRBJ2-5; 7 positions match TRBD2. CDR3 length: 14 residues. Germline CDR1 MNHEY, CDR2 SVGAGI. V lost 0 bases and J lost 4; bases outside the gene matches: 2. CDR3 nucleotide sequence: TGTGCCAGCAGTTACTCCGGCGGGAGAGAGACCCAGTACTTC. This encodes CASSYSGGRETQYF.

The V call is TRBV27, the J call TRBJ2-1, with TRBD1 identical over 8 bases. Germline loops: CDR1 MNHEY, CDR2 SMNVEV (reference sequence). Germline trimming cut 6 bases from V and 3 bases from J; bases unmatched to any gene: 7. The length of the CDR3 is 15 residues. The CDR3 nucleotides are TGTGCCAGCAGCCTGGACGGGACAGGCTACAATGAGCAGTTCTTC. This codes for CASSLDGTGYNEQFF.

The rearrangement links TRBV23-1 to TRBJ1-3, with D possibly TRBD1 on 5 matching bases. TRBV23-1 is placed among ORFs of uncertain function. The CDR3 is 15 residues long. Trimming stripped 2 bases from V and 4 bases from J, with 12 bases between. The CDR3 reads CASSQPTGGGNTIYF. As DNA, the CDR3 is TGCGCCAGCAGTCAACCAACCGGGGGAGGAAACACCATATATTTT.

This clone was counted a single time. The chain is built from TRBV7-2 and TRBJ1-5; 7 positions agree with TRBD1. V lost 5 bases to trimming and J lost 5 bases; unmatched junction nucleotides: 6. CDR1 and CDR2 (germline): SGHTA, FQGNSA. This CDR3 has 14 amino acids. The CDR3 region is CASSPDRVDQPQHF. The DNA of the CDR3 is TGTGCCAGCAGCCCTGACAGGGTCGATCAGCCCCAGCATTTT. Combining the CDR3 with reference TRBV7-2 and TRBJ1-5 gives the whole variable domain GAGVSQSPSNKVTEKGKDVELRCDPISGHTALYWYRQSLGQGLEFLIYFQGNSAPDKSGLPSDRFSAERTGGSVSTLTIQRTQQEDSAVYLCASSPDRVDQPQHFGDGTRLSIL.

J is TRBJ1-3 and V is TRBV4-2, with D unclear. The CDR3 length is 16 residues. Germline V CDR1 and CDR2: LGHNA, YNFKEQ. Trimming stripped 1 base from V and 0 bases from J, with 10 bases between. The CDR3 region has the DNA TGTGCCAGCAGCCAAGTAATGCGGATCTCTGGAAACACCATATATTTT. Its protein is CASSQVMRISGNTIYF.

The gene calls are TRBV29-1 and TRBJ1-1; D is undetermined. The ends were cut back, 2 bases at V and 0 bases at J, with 7 bases in the middle. The CDR3 contains 13 residues. Germline V lookup: CDR1 SQVTM, CDR2 ANQGSEA. Written as DNA, the CDR3 is TGCAGCGTTGAAAGTCAGATGAACACTGAAGCTTTCTTT. Translated, it gives CSVESQMNTEAFF.

This clone was counted only a few times. V and J are TRBV7-9 and TRBJ1-1; D perhaps matches TRBD1 (5 bases). The CDR3 is 13 residues long. Germline V gives CDR1 SEHNR, CDR2 FQNEAQ (reference sequence). V was trimmed by 5 bases and J by 4 bases, leaving 11 bases between them. The CDR3 bases are TGTGCCAGCAGCGAACAGGTGAGCACTGAAGCTTTCTTT. It codes for CASSEQVSTEAFF.

This clone was detected a few times. The V gene is TRBV9, the J gene TRBJ2-1; D may be TRBD2 (6 bases). V was trimmed by 4 bases and J by 7 bases, leaving 12 bases between them. Germline values: CDR1 SGDLS, CDR2 YYNGEE. The CDR3 contains 13 residues. CDR3 amino acids: CASSPETRNEQFF. DNA for the CDR3: TGTGCCAGCAGCCCAGAGACTAGGAATGAGCAGTTCTTC.

The chain combines TRBV18 with TRBJ1-3, with 7 bases that match TRBD1. The J segment lost 8 bases and the V segment lost 2 bases, leaving 9 bases of the junction unmatched. CDR3 length equals 15 residues. In germline, CDR1 is KGHSH, CDR2 LQKENI. The CDR3 DNA follows: TGTGCCAGCTCACCAGTCGAGACCAGGGGGGACACCATATATTTT. It is translated as CASSPVETRGDTIYF.

The chain links TRBV11-2 to TRBJ2-1; 8 bases are shared with TRBD2. In germline, CDR1 is SGHAT, CDR2 FQNNGV. V was pared by 1 base and J by 9 bases, with 8 bases of the junction left unmatched. The CDR3 loop spans 15 amino acids. CDR3 in DNA: TGTGCCAGCAGCTTAGGTACTAGCGGTCTACTTGAGCAGTTCTTC. Translated, it gives CASSLGTSGLLEQFF. The variable domain in full, completed from reference TRBV11-2 and TRBJ2-1, reads EAGVAQSPRYKIIEKRQSVAFWCNPISGHATLYWYQQILGQGPKLLIQFQNNGVVDDSQLPKDRFSAERLKGVDSTLKIQPAKLEDSAVYLCASSLGTSGLLEQFFGPGTRLTVL.

The chain uses TRBV7-2 and TRBJ2-5, with D tentatively TRBD2 (5 bases). CDR1 is SGHTA, CDR2 FQGNSA, per germline. Trimming cost V 2 bases and J 4 bases, with 14 bases left between them. This CDR3 spans 15 amino acids. CDR3 in amino acids: CASSLYGNRLETQYF. The CDR3 DNA sequence: TGTGCCAGCAGCTTATACGGGAACAGACTAGAGACCCAGTACTTC.

The chain couples TRBV6-5 to TRBJ1-3; tentatively, D is TRBD1 (6 bases). Per germline, CDR1 MNHEY and CDR2 SVGAGI. The germline V and J ends were trimmed by 4 bases and 0 bases, with 13 bases remaining between them. The CDR3 contains 16 residues. This chain's CDR3 is CASSSRGQFSGNTIYF. DNA of the CDR3: TGTGCCAGCAGTTCTCGCGGACAGTTCTCTGGAAACACCATATATTTT.

The rearrangement uses TRBV19 and TRBJ2-2; 10 nucleotides match TRBD2. This CDR3 comprises 15 residues. The J segment lost 7 bases and the V segment lost 6 bases, leaving 8 bases of the junction unmatched. In germline, CDR1 is LNHDA, CDR2 SQIVND (reference sequence). The CDR3 coding sequence is TGTGCCAGTAGCCCCAGCGGGAGGGGGATCGGGGAGCTGTTTTTT. Residues: CASSPSGRGIGELFF.

The chain uses TRBV3-1 (or the pseudogene TRBV3-2) and TRBJ1-1; D might be TRBD1 (6 bases). The CDR3 consists of 14 residues. CDR1 LGHDT and CDR2 YNNKEL come from the germline V gene (reference sequence). The V and J ends lost 3 bases and 1 base respectively, with 9 bases between them. The CDR3 DNA reads TGTGCCAGCAGCCAGGGACATTCGAACACTGAAGCTTTCTTT. Translated, it gives CASSQGHSNTEAFF.